The clone carrying this T cell receptor (beta chain) has only one observation. Its antigen remains unidentified. Time point: week 23, last vaccination. Doses comprised 300 ug of mutant IDH1 20-mer peptide each, plus topical imiquimod. The record originates from a study of a mutant IDH1 vaccine in newly diagnosed glioma. Study in general: Beginning 4-6 weeks after radiotherapy alone, or with temozolomide cycles, vaccination took place. The earlier regimen, radiotherapy, temozolomide, or both, was most often both.

The repertoire was sequenced with immunoSEQ multiplex PCR; TCRdb's copy has only in-frame clones and lacks some. The repertoire holds 82,000 or so clones, 85% seen once, with 2% to 2.5% in the top ten. This CDR3 has 16 residues. V shed 3 bases, J shed 1 base, and the junction held 6 bases outside the gene matches. The germline gives CDR1 SGDLS, CDR2 YYNGEE. The sequence came from a young man with glioma. Some clones in this sample may be carry-over from other donors' samples. V is TRBV9 and J is TRBJ2-2, with 7 bases fitting TRBD2. The source material was PBMCs, sampled from a glioma patient whose treatment included an IDH1 peptide vaccine. The CDR3 coding sequence is TGTGCCAGCAGCGATCCGCAGCGGGAGAACACCGGGGAGCTGTTTTTT. Translation: CASSDPQRENTGELFF.